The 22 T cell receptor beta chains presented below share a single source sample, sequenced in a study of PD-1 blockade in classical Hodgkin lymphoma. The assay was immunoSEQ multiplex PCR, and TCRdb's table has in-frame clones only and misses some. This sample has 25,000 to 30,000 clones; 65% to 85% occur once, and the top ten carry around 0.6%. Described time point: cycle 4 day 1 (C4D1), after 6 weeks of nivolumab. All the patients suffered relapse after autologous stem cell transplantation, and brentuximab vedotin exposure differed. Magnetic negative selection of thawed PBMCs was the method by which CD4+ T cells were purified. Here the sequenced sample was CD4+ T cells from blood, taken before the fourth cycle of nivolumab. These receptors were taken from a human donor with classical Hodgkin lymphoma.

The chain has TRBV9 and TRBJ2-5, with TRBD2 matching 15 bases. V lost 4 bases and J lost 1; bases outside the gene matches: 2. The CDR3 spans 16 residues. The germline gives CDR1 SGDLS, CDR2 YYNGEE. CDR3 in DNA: TGTGCCAGCAGCCCGGGACTAGCGGGGGGCCAAGAGACCCAGTACTTC. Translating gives CASSPGLAGGQETQYF.

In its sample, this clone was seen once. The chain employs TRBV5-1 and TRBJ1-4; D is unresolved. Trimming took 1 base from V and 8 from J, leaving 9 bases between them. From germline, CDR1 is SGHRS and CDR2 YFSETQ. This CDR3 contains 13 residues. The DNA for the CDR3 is TGCGCCAGCAGCTTGAATGGTCCAGAAAAACTGTTTTTT. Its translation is CASSLNGPEKLFF.

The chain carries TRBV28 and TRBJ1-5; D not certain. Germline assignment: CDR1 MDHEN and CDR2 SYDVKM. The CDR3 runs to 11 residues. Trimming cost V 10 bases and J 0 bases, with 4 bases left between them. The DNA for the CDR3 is TGTGCCACAGATAGCAATCAGCCCCAGCATTTT. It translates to CATDSNQPQHF. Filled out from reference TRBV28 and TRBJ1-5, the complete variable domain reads DVKVTQSSRYLVKRTGEKVFLECVQDMDHENMFWYRQDPGLGLRLIYFSYDVKMKEKGDIPEGYSVSREKKERFSLILESASTNQTSMYLCATDSNQPQHFGDGTRLSIL.

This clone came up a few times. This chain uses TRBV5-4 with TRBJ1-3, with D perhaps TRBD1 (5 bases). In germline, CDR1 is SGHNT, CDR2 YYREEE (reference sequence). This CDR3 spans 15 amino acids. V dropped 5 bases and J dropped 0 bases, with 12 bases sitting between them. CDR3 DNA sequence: TGTGCCAGCAGTCCCGGGACGAACTCTGGAAACACCATATATTTT. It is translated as CASSPGTNSGNTIYF. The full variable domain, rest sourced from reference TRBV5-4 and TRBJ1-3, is ETGVTQSPTHLIKTRGQQVTLRCSSQSGHNTVSWYQQALGQGPQFIFQYYREEENGRGNFPPRFSGLQFPNYSSELNVNALELDDSALYLCASSPGTNSGNTIYFGEGSWLTVV.

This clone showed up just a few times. The CDR3 loop reads CASRKDSAYGYTF. CDR3 nucleotides: TGTGCCAGCAGAAAAGACAGTGCCTATGGCTACACCTTC. The chain has TRBV27 and TRBJ1-2; D is possibly TRBD1 (5 bases). V lost 6 bases to trimming and J lost 4 bases, with 12 bases between them. Germline lookup yields CDR1 MNHEY and CDR2 SMNVEV (reference sequence). The CDR3 is made up of 13 amino acids.

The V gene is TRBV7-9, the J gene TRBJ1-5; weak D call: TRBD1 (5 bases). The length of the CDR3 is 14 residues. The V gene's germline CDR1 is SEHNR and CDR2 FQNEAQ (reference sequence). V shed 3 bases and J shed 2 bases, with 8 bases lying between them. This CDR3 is CASSLKGGNQPQHF. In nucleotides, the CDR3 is TGTGCCAGCAGCTTGAAAGGGGGCAATCAGCCCCAGCATTTT. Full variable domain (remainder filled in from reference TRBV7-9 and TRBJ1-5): DTGVSQNPRHKITKRGQNVTFRCDPISEHNRLYWYRQTLGQGPEFLTYFQNEAQLEKSRLLSDRFSAERPKGSFSTLEIQRTEQGDSAMYLCASSLKGGNQPQHFGDGTRLSIL.

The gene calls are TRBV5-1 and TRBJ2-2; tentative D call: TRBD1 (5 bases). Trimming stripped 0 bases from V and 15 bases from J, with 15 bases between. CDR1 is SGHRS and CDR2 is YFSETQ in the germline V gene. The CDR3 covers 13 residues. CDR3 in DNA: TGCGCCAGCAGCTTGGGACAGTCGGGTACGATGTTTTTT. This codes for CASSLGQSGTMFF. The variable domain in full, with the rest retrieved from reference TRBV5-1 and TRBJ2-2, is KAGVTQTPRYLIKTRGQQVTLSCSPISGHRSVSWYQQTPGQGLQFLFEYFSETQRNKGNFPGRFSGRQFSNSRSEMNVSTLELGDSALYLCASSLGQSGTMFFGEGSRLTVL.

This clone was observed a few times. Written as DNA, the CDR3 is TGTGCCAGCAGGTATCCGGGGACAGCAACTAATGAAAAACTGTTTTTT. Protein: CASRYPGTATNEKLFF. V usage is TRBV28 and J usage is TRBJ1-4; 7 bases agree with TRBD1. The CDR3 consists of 16 residues. Germline CDR1 MDHEN, CDR2 SYDVKM. The V gene end was trimmed by 6 bases and the J gene end by 0 bases; junction bases not matched to a gene: 7.

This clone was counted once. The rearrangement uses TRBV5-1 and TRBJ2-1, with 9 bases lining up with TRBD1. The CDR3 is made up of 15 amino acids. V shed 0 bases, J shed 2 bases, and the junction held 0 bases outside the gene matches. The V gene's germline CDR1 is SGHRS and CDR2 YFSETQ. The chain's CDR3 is CASSLGDRAYNEQFF. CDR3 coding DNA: TGCGCCAGCAGCTTGGGGGACAGGGCCTACAATGAGCAGTTCTTC.

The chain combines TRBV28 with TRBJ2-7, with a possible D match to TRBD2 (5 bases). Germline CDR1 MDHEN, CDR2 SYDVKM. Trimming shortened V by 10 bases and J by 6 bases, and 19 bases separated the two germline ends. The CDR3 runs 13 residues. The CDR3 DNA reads TGTGCCACCCTAAAGTCGTCGGGGTTCGAGCAGTACTTC. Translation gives CATLKSSGFEQYF.

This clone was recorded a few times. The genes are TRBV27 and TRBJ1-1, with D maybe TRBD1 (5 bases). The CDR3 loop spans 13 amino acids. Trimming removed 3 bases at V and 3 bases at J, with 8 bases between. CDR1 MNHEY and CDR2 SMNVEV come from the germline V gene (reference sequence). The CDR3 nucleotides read TGTGCCAGCAGTTTGCAGGGTGACACTGAAGCTTTCTTT. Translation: CASSLQGDTEAFF.

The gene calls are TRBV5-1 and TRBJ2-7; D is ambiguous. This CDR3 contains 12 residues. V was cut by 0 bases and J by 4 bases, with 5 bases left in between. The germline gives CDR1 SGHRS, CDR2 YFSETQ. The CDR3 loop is CASSLENYEQYF. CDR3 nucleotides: TGCGCCAGCAGCTTGGAGAATTACGAGCAGTACTTC.

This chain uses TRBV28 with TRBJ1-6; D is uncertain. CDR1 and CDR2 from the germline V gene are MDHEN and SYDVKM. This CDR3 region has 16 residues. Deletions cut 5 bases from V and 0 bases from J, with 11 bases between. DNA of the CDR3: TGTGCCAGCAGTGCCCCTTCGGTCTCCTATAATTCACCCCTCCACTTT. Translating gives CASSAPSVSYNSPLHF.

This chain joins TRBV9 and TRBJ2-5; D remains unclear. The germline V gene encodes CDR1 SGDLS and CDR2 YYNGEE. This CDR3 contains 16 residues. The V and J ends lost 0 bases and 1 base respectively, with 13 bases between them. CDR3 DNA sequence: TGTGCCAGCAGCGTAGCCCCAGGTGGTGGCCAAGAGACCCAGTACTTC. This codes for CASSVAPGGGQETQYF.

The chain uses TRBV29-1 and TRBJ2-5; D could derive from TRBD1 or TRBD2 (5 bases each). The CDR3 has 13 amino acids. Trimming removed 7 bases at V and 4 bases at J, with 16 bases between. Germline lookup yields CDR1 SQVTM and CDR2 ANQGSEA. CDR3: CSAVKTGAETQYF. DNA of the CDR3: TGCAGCGCTGTAAAAACCGGGGCAGAGACCCAGTACTTC.

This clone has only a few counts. The CDR3 region is CATRTGTTDTQYF. The CDR3 DNA reads TGTGCCACGAGGACAGGGACCACAGATACGCAGTATTTT. V is TRBV6-5 and J is TRBJ2-3, with 8 bases that match TRBD1. Losses at the gene ends were 10 bases for V and 2 bases for J; bases not matched to a gene: 5. The CDR3 length is 13 residues. Looked up from germline, CDR1 is MNHEY and CDR2 is SVGAGI.

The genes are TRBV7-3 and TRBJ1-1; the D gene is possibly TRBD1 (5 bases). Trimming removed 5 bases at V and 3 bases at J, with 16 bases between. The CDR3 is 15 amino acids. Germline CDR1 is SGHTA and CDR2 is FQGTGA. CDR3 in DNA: TGTGCCAGCAGCCTTTCCAGGCGGGGGGACACTGAAGCTTTCTTT. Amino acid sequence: CASSLSRRGDTEAFF.

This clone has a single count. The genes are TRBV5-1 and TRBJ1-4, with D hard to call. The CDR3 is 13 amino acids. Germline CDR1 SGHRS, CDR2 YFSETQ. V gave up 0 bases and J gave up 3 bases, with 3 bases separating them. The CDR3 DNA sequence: TGCGCCAGCAGCTTGGGCGCTAATGAAAAACTGTTTTTT. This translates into CASSLGANEKLFF.

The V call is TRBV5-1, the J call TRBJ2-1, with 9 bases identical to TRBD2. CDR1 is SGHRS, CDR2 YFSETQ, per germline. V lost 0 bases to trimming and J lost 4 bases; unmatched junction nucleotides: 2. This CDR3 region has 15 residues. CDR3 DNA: TGCGCCAGCAGCTTGGCTACTAGCGGGTACAATGAGCAGTTCTTC. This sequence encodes CASSLATSGYNEQFF. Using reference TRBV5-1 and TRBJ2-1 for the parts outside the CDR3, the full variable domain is KAGVTQTPRYLIKTRGQQVTLSCSPISGHRSVSWYQQTPGQGLQFLFEYFSETQRNKGNFPGRFSGRQFSNSRSEMNVSTLELGDSALYLCASSLATSGYNEQFFGPGTRLTVL.

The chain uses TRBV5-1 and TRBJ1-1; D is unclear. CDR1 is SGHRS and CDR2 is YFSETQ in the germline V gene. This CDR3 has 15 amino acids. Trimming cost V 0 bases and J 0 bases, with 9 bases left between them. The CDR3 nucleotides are TGCGCCAGCAGCTTGGTTGTAGGGATGAACACTGAAGCTTTCTTT. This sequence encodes CASSLVVGMNTEAFF.

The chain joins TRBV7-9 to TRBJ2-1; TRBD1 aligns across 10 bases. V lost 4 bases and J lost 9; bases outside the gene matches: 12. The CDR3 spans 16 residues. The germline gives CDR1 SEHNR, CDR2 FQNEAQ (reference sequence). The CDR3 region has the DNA TGTGCCAGCAGCTCGGCTTCGGGACAGGGGTCTGGTGAGCAGTTCTTC. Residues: CASSSASGQGSGEQFF.

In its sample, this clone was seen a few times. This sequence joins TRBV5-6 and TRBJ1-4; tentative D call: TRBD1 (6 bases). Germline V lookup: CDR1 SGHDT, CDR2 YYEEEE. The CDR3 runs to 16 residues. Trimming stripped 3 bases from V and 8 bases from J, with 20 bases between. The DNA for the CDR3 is TGTGCCAGCAGCTCGATCAAAGGGGGGCATGGGGAAAAACTGTTTTTT. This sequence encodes CASSSIKGGHGEKLFF.